These 23 T cell receptor beta chains came from one sample sequenced in a study of cytomegalovirus exposure and HLA in healthy donors. The PCR contained 60 Vbeta and 13 Jbeta primers. Libraries were prepared by immunoSEQ multiplex PCR; TCRdb keeps only in-frame clonotypes and omits some of them. The table lists 110,000 to 150,000 clones, roughly 70% of them singletons. Sequencing input: PBMCs. The receptors come from a man aged 25 to 40 in good health and CMV-seronegative.

This chain connects TRBV5-1 to TRBJ1-5; D remains unclear. This CDR3 spans 13 amino acids. The V gene's germline CDR1 is SGHRS and CDR2 YFSETQ. V lost 2 bases, J lost 2 bases, and 5 bases lay in between. CDR3 region: CASSLSGNQPQHF. The CDR3 region has the DNA TGCGCCAGCAGCTTAAGCGGCAATCAGCCCCAGCATTTT. Drawing the rest from reference TRBV5-1 and TRBJ1-5, the complete variable domain is KAGVTQTPRYLIKTRGQQVTLSCSPISGHRSVSWYQQTPGQGLQFLFEYFSETQRNKGNFPGRFSGRQFSNSRSEMNVSTLELGDSALYLCASSLSGNQPQHFGDGTRLSIL.

This chain connects TRBV6-1 to TRBJ1-2, with no clear D. This CDR3 spans 12 amino acids. V gave up 0 bases and J gave up 8 bases, with 7 bases separating them. The germline CDR1 and CDR2 sequences are MNHNS and SASEGT. The CDR3 region has the DNA TGTGCCAGCAGTGAAGCCGGAGGGGGCTACACCTTC. Its translation: CASSEAGGGYTF.

Comments on this clone: One end of the junction fails to match germline, which may point to a read error. CDR3 nucleotide sequence: TGCGCCAGCTTTGGGACTAGCGGGATTAACTCTGGGGCCAACGGCCTGACTTTC. It is translated as CASFGTSGINSGANGLTF. The chain links TRBV4-1 to TRBJ2-6, with 13 nucleotides matching TRBD2. CDR3 length: 18 amino acids. CDR1 and CDR2 (germline): MGHRA, YSYEKL.

The V gene is TRBV28, the J gene TRBJ2-7; D call uncertain. There are 14 residues in the CDR3. Germline values: CDR1 MDHEN, CDR2 SYDVKM. Trimming cost V 3 bases and J 0 bases, with 9 bases left between them. The CDR3 loop reads CASSFSGSSYEQYF. CDR3 nucleotides: TGTGCCAGCAGTTTTTCGGGTAGCTCCTACGAGCAGTACTTC.

V and J are TRBV19 and TRBJ2-7; 10 bases agree with TRBD2. Germline trimming cut 5 bases from V and 7 bases from J; bases unmatched to any gene: 8. CDR3 length equals 14 residues. CDR1 and CDR2 (germline): LNHDA, SQIVND (reference sequence). Written as DNA, the CDR3 is TGTGCCAGTAGTGGGGCTAGCGGGAGCGGTGAGCAGTACTTC. Protein product: CASSGASGSGEQYF.

This clone was observed a few times. This sequence joins TRBV5-1 and TRBJ1-2; TRBD1 agrees at 8 bases. This CDR3 region has 14 residues. CDR1 and CDR2 from the germline V gene are SGHRS and YFSETQ. V was pared by 4 bases and J by 7 bases, with 9 bases of the junction left unmatched. CDR3 nucleotide sequence: TGCGCCAGCAGCATTCTCGACAGGGGAAGTGGCTACACCTTC. Amino acids: CASSILDRGSGYTF.

The V and J genes are TRBV28 and TRBJ1-2, with a tentative D call TRBD1 (6 bases). The V and J ends lost 6 bases and 2 bases respectively, with 13 bases between them. Germline CDR1 MDHEN, CDR2 SYDVKM. CDR3 length: 14 residues. CDR3 sequence: CASSSGAPNYGYTF. CDR3 nucleotides: TGTGCCAGCAGCTCAGGGGCACCCAACTATGGCTACACCTTC.

The genes are TRBV7-6 and TRBJ2-1, with 9 bases that match TRBD2. Germline lookup yields CDR1 SGHVS and CDR2 FNYEAQ. The J segment lost 5 bases and the V segment lost 1 base, leaving 6 bases of the junction unmatched. The length of the CDR3 is 16 residues. CDR3 sequence reads: CASSLGHAGGHNEQFF. DNA for the CDR3: TGTGCCAGCAGCTTAGGTCATGCGGGGGGGCACAATGAGCAGTTCTTC.

The rearrangement joins TRBV30 to TRBJ2-3; a possible D gene is TRBD2 (7 bases). This CDR3 has 14 amino acids. The germline CDR1 and CDR2 sequences are GTSNPN and SVGIG (reference sequence). Trimming shortened V by 0 bases and J by 2 bases, and 9 bases separated the two germline ends. In nucleotides, the CDR3 is TGTGCCTGGAGTGTGGGGGGGGCCACAGATACGCAGTATTTT. This encodes CAWSVGGATDTQYF.

Concerning this clone: The junction departs from the called germline gene at one end, perhaps through a read error. Other DNA sequences in this sample translate to the same CDR3. The chain recombines TRBV9 with TRBJ1-2; TRBD1 agrees at 9 bases. Germline assignment: CDR1 SGDLS and CDR2 YYNGEE. The CDR3 loop spans 17 amino acids. The CDR3 sequence is CASSVGDRDRANYGYTF. Here the CDR3 DNA reads TGTGCCAGCAGCGTTGGTGACCGGGACAGGGCTAACTATGGCTACACCTTT.

The genes are TRBV6-1 and TRBJ1-2, with a weak D call TRBD1 (6 bases). CDR1 and CDR2 (germline): MNHNS, SASEGT. Trimming took 9 bases from V and 1 from J, leaving 18 bases between them. The CDR3 contains 15 residues. The CDR3 is CASTDPGHINYGYTF. CDR3 DNA sequence: TGTGCCAGTACCGACCCGGGACATATTAACTATGGCTACACCTTC.

V gene TRBV29-1 combines with J gene TRBJ2-3; possible D gene TRBD2, 6 bases. The CDR3 has 13 residues. V shed 6 bases and J shed 4 bases, with 14 bases lying between them. In germline, CDR1 is SQVTM, CDR2 ANQGSEA. The CDR3 here is CSVAGGRADTQYF. CDR3 nucleotides: TGCAGCGTAGCCGGGGGTCGCGCAGATACGCAGTATTTT.

V and J are TRBV11-1 and TRBJ2-7; D may be TRBD1 (7 bases). Germline CDR1 and CDR2: SGHAT and FQDESV (reference sequence). The CDR3 is made up of 15 amino acids. The V end was cut by 5 bases, the J end by 0 bases, with 14 bases between. The CDR3: CASSTQGGSSYEQYF. CDR3 sequence (DNA): TGTGCCAGCAGCACCCAGGGGGGTAGCTCCTACGAGCAGTACTTC.

The V call is TRBV27, the J call TRBJ2-7; D might be TRBD1 (5 bases). V was pared by 5 bases and J by 4 bases, with 15 bases between. The germline V gene encodes CDR1 MNHEY and CDR2 SMNVEV (reference sequence). This CDR3 is 14 amino acids long. CDR3 in amino acids: CASSATGRWYEQYF. CDR3 sequence (DNA): TGTGCCAGCAGTGCCACAGGACGGTGGTACGAGCAGTACTTC.

The chain links TRBV28 to TRBJ2-4; perhaps TRBD2 as D (6 bases). Germline values: CDR1 MDHEN, CDR2 SYDVKM. The CDR3 has 16 amino acids. V was shortened by 5 bases and J by 0 bases, with 14 bases between the two germline ends. The CDR3, as DNA: TGTGCCAGCAGTGGATCTAGCGAACTAGCCAAAAACATTCAGTACTTC. This encodes CASSGSSELAKNIQYF.

The chain is built from TRBV6-1 and TRBJ1-1; D perhaps matches TRBD1 (6 bases). The CDR3 totals 16 residues. Germline V gene lookup returns CDR1 MNHNS and CDR2 SASEGT. Trimming pared 4 bases from V and 4 bases from J, leaving 19 bases between. The CDR3 sequence is CASSGVTGLGSTEAFF. The CDR3 nucleotides read TGTGCCAGCAGTGGGGTGACAGGCCTGGGCAGCACTGAAGCTTTCTTT.

The V and J genes are TRBV6-1 and TRBJ2-7; 9 bases line up with TRBD2. The CDR3 totals 15 residues. Germline V gives CDR1 MNHNS, CDR2 SASEGT. V trimming: 2 bases; J trimming: 2 bases; junction bases outside the gene matches: 4. The CDR3 DNA follows: TGTGCCAGCAGTGAATTGGCGGGAGGGCCCTACGAGCAGTACTTC. Protein: CASSELAGGPYEQYF.

J is TRBJ2-2 and V is TRBV6-4, with D possibly being TRBD1 (6 bases). CDR3 length: 15 residues. Germline CDR1 and CDR2: MRHNA and SNTAGT. The V and J ends lost 0 bases and 6 bases respectively, with 11 bases between them. CDR3 sequence: CASSDSEQGSGELFF. CDR3 sequence (DNA): TGTGCCAGCAGTGACTCAGAACAGGGCTCCGGGGAGCTGTTTTTT.

This clone was recorded a few times. The chain employs TRBV27 and TRBJ2-7; 9 bases are shared with TRBD2. The CDR3 extends over 15 amino acids. V lost 2 bases and J lost 2; bases outside the gene matches: 4. Germline V CDR1 and CDR2: MNHEY, SMNVEV (reference sequence). CDR3 protein: CASSLIAGETYEQYF. CDR3 DNA sequence: TGTGCCAGCAGTTTAATAGCGGGGGAAACCTACGAGCAGTACTTC.

The rearrangement uses TRBV9 and TRBJ2-5, with TRBD2 matching 10 bases. The ends lost 4 bases at V and 3 bases at J; junction bases unmatched: 15. Germline CDR1 SGDLS, CDR2 YYNGEE. CDR3 size: 18 residues. In nucleotides, the CDR3 is TGTGCCAGCAGCCCCCCCCAACTAGCGGGGAGGAGGGAAGAGACCCAGTACTTC. Translated: CASSPPQLAGRREETQYF.

Concerning this clone: One junction end disagrees with the germline gene, perhaps due to a read error. This sample also contains other DNA sequences that code for the same CDR3. The gene calls are TRBV28 and TRBJ2-6; D might be TRBD1 (5 bases). CDR1 is MDHEN and CDR2 is SYDVKM in the germline V gene. This CDR3 is 15 amino acids long. CDR3 loop: CASSLDSSGANGLTF. CDR3 DNA sequence: TGTGCCAGCAGTCTAGATTCTTCTGGGGCCAACGGCCTGACTTTC.

This clone was counted once. The chain couples TRBV5-4 to TRBJ2-1, with D perhaps TRBD2 (5 bases). V dropped 3 bases and J dropped 0 bases, with 10 bases sitting between them. CDR3 length: 15 amino acids. CDR1 and CDR2 from the germline V gene are SGHNT and YYREEE (reference sequence). CDR3 sequence: CASSSDLSSYNEQFF. The CDR3 nucleotides read TGTGCCAGCAGCTCGGACTTAAGCTCCTACAATGAGCAGTTCTTC.

The chain uses TRBV9 and TRBJ1-4, with a possible D match to TRBD1 (6 bases). The V gene's germline CDR1 is SGDLS and CDR2 YYNGEE. The V end was cut by 3 bases, the J end by 3 bases, with 12 bases between. The CDR3 totals 15 residues. The CDR3 loop is CASSEGQLANEKLFF. Here the CDR3 DNA reads TGTGCCAGCAGCGAAGGACAGTTGGCTAATGAAAAACTGTTTTTT.